This entry features one T cell receptor (beta chain) sequence. Germline and junction disagree at one end, which may indicate a read error. Some clones are missing from TCRdb's copy, which holds only in-frame ones; the method was immunoSEQ multiplex PCR. The sample consists of about 320,000 clones, approximately 86% of them appearing once. This record belongs to a study of Ad26.COV2.S vaccination and SARS-CoV-2 variants. Study at large: Enrollment placed the donor in the COV1001 Ad26.COV2.S trial arm.

The CDR3 consists of 11 residues. Germline assignment: CDR1 SGHAT and CDR2 FQNNGV. As for treatment: around 19 received Ad26.COV2.S at low or high dose, single or two shots; 5 received placebo; per-sample allocation not given. On day 63 after the first injection, vaccine and placebo recipients gave samples. The receptor's source is a person between 18 and 60 years old who received the Ad26.COV2.S COVID-19 vaccine or a placebo. The source was peripheral blood, collected in a trial of Ad26.COV2.S vaccine versus placebo. V usage is TRBV11-2 and J usage is TRBJ2-1; possibly TRBD1 for D (5 bases). The CDR3 reads CASSVDSTQFF. CDR3 nucleotides: TGTGCCAGCAGCGTAGACAGTACGCAGTTCTTC.